This passage covers 12 T cell receptor beta chains from one sample sequenced in a study of cytomegalovirus exposure and HLA in healthy donors. Data came from immunoSEQ multiplex PCR; TCRdb stores just in-frame clones and leaves some out. The table has more than 85,000 clones, 88% seen once. Sequencing was carried out using PBMCs. Receptors originate from a woman aged 25 to 45 in good health and CMV-seropositive.

CDR3 residues: CSVPSRDRLGGYTF. CDR3 coding DNA: TGCAGCGTTCCCTCCCGGGACAGGTTGGGGGGCTACACCTTC. The chain employs TRBV29-1 and TRBJ1-2; TRBD1 aligns across 8 bases. The CDR3 is 14 residues long. The germline V gene encodes CDR1 SQVTM and CDR2 ANQGSEA. V was pared by 5 bases and J by 8 bases, with 13 bases of the junction left unmatched.

This chain links TRBV5-4 with TRBJ2-5, with D possibly matching TRBD1 (6 bases). The length of the CDR3 is 15 residues. V lost 4 bases to trimming and J lost 0 bases, with 13 bases between them. Germline values: CDR1 SGHNT, CDR2 YYREEE (reference sequence). The CDR3 protein is CASSRARGDQETQYF. CDR3 nucleotide sequence: TGTGCCAGCAGCCGGGCCAGGGGAGACCAAGAGACCCAGTACTTC.

The chain uses TRBV4-1 and TRBJ1-4; no firm D call. CDR1 MGHRA and CDR2 YSYEKL come from the germline V gene. This CDR3 is 16 amino acids long. V was shortened by 0 bases and J by 5 bases, with 13 bases between the two germline ends. The CDR3 DNA reads as TGCGCCAGCAGCCAAGATCGTGGGCTTGGGAATGAAAAACTGTTTTTT. Encoded protein: CASSQDRGLGNEKLFF.

V is TRBV7-2 and J is TRBJ2-7; D not certain. The CDR3 spans 14 residues. The germline V gene has CDR1 SGHTA and CDR2 FQGNSA. V lost 0 bases and J 4 bases, leaving 10 bases between the germline ends. CDR3 region: CASSLAAYRYEQYF. The CDR3 DNA follows: TGTGCCAGCAGCTTAGCGGCCTACAGATACGAGCAGTACTTC.

The rearrangement joins TRBV7-3 to TRBJ2-3; 11 bases line up with TRBD2. This CDR3 has 14 amino acids. Looked up from germline, CDR1 is SGHTA and CDR2 is FQGTGA. Trimming removed 5 bases from V and 6 bases from J; junction bases left unmatched: 4. The CDR3 region is CASSIAGGLDTQYF. The CDR3 DNA reads TGTGCCAGCAGCATAGCGGGGGGGCTGGATACGCAGTATTTT.

The V gene is TRBV10-3, the J gene TRBJ2-1; D possibly corresponds to TRBD2 (6 bases). Germline V lookup: CDR1 ENHRY, CDR2 SYGVKD. This CDR3 is built from 15 residues. V was clipped by 4 bases and J by 0 bases, with 10 bases between them. The CDR3 DNA reads as TGTGCCATCAGTGTAGGGAGGTCCTCCTACAATGAGCAGTTCTTC. Its protein is CAISVGRSSYNEQFF.

The chain links TRBV20-1 to TRBJ2-2; D possibly corresponds to TRBD2 (5 bases). Trimming left V 6 bases short and J 6 bases short, with 8 bases between. The CDR3 has 11 residues. Germline V lookup: CDR1 DFQATT, CDR2 SNEGSKA (reference sequence). The CDR3, as DNA: TGCAGTGCCCTACTAGCCGGGGAGCTGTTTTTT. Translated: CSALLAGELFF.

This chain joins TRBV6-1 and TRBJ1-2; weak D call: TRBD1 (6 bases). The CDR3 length is 17 residues. In germline, CDR1 is MNHNS, CDR2 SASEGT. V dropped 1 base and J dropped 4 bases, with 19 bases sitting between them. CDR3 coding DNA: TGTGCCAGCAGTGAAGAACCCACAGGGCCCCCTCTCTATGGCTACACCTTC. Amino acid sequence: CASSEEPTGPPLYGYTF.

V usage is TRBV6-5 and J usage is TRBJ1-2; D possibly corresponds to TRBD1 (5 bases). The CDR3 extends over 13 amino acids. Germline V gene lookup returns CDR1 MNHEY and CDR2 SVGAGI. V was cut by 2 bases and J by 4 bases, with 8 bases left in between. In DNA form, the CDR3 reads TGTGCCAGCAGTTACGGGGACTCCTATGGCTACACCTTC. It yields the protein CASSYGDSYGYTF.

The gene calls are TRBV5-6 and TRBJ2-7; TRBD1 aligns across 10 bases. Germline-derived CDR1 and CDR2 are SGHDT and YYEEEE. The CDR3 extends over 14 amino acids. V lost 2 bases and J lost 4; bases outside the gene matches: 3. This CDR3 is CASSLGTGVYEQYF. Here the CDR3 DNA reads TGTGCCAGCAGCTTAGGGACAGGGGTATACGAGCAGTACTTC.

This clone came up a few times. The chain couples TRBV19 to TRBJ1-1, with D perhaps matching TRBD1 (5 bases). The CDR3 spans 13 residues. With 4 bases removed from V and 6 bases from J, the gap between germline ends came to 12 bases. Germline-derived CDR1 and CDR2 are LNHDA and SQIVND (reference sequence). CDR3 in DNA: TGTGCCAGTAGTACCTACCGACAGTCTGAAGCTTTCTTT. Protein product: CASSTYRQSEAFF.

The chain links TRBV10-3 to TRBJ2-2; 12 bases match TRBD1. The CDR3 spans 16 residues. J gave up 2 bases and V 6 bases, and 4 bases lay outside the gene matches. Germline CDR1 and CDR2: ENHRY and SYGVKD. The DNA for the CDR3 is TGTGCCATCAGCGGGGGACAGGGGGCAAACACCGGGGAGCTGTTTTTT. This gives the protein CAISGGQGANTGELFF.